A selection of T cell receptor beta chains follows, all from one sample in a study of cytomegalovirus exposure and HLA in healthy donors. Assay used: immunoSEQ multiplex PCR; TCRdb lists only in-frame clones, some missing. The sample yields around 90,000 clones, approximately 60% seen once. Sequenced sample: PBMCs. All receptors come from a boy between 5 and 17 years old in good health and CMV-seropositive. Both conserved end residues are part of each CDR3. A D gene is named only where the DNA matches it firmly. Part of the rows lack a size; the others show once, few, many or a class for expanded clones.

NA	NA	TRBV7-8	TRBJ1-2	CASSLAVQARGYGYTF	TGTGCCAGCAGCTTAGCGGTACAGGCCAGGGGCTATGGCTACACCTTC
NA	NA	TRBV11-3	TRBJ2-7	CASSLGAGPYEQYF	TGTGCCAGCAGCTTAGGGGCAGGGCCCTACGAGCAGTACTTC
TRBD2	few	TRBV6-5	TRBJ2-2	CASTKTSVNTGELFF	TGTGCCAGCACAAAGACTAGCGTGAACACCGGGGAGCTGTTTTTT
NA	NA	TRBV4-1	TRBJ2-7	CASSQGTAPYEQYF	TGCGCCAGCAGCCAAGGGACAGCTCCCTACGAGCAGTACTTC
NA	NA	TRBV14	TRBJ2-2	CASSPLADTGELFF	TGTGCCAGCAGCCCTCTCGCGGACACCGGGGAGCTGTTTTTT
TRBD2	few	TRBV4-1	TRBJ2-1	CASSQGKHSGGGSYNEQFF	TGCGCCAGCAGCCAAGGAAAACATAGCGGGGGGGGGTCTTACAATGAGCAGTTCTTC
NA	NA	TRBV6-6	TRBJ2-7	CASRFTGRGAYEQYF	TGTGCCAGCAGATTCACAGGGAGGGGAGCCTACGAGCAGTACTTC
TRBD2	NA	TRBV9	TRBJ2-7	CASSVGSGSYEQYF	TGTGCCAGCAGCGTAGGCAGCGGGAGCTACGAGCAGTACTTC
NA	NA	TRBV6-5	TRBJ2-7	CASSYSLRYSSYEQYF	TGTGCCAGCAGTTACTCCTTGAGGTATAGCTCCTACGAGCAGTACTTC
NA	NA	TRBV25-1	TRBJ1-2	CASWSGNNYGYPF	TGTGCCAGCTGGTCGGGGAATAACTATGGCTACCCCTTC
TRBD1	NA	TRBV5-4	TRBJ1-1	CASRRQGEGTEAFF	TGTGCCAGCAGAAGACAGGGGGAGGGCACTGAAGCTTTCTTT
TRBD2	few	TRBV6-6	TRBJ2-2	CAFGGAGTGELFF	TGTGCCTTCGGGGGGGCCGGCACCGGGGAGCTGTTTTTT
NA	NA	TRBV2	TRBJ2-7	CASEEHGQKYF	TGTGCCAGCGAAGAACACGGACAGAAGTACTTC
NA	few	TRBV30	TRBJ1-1	CAWAIGRGTEAFF	TGTGCCTGGGCGATCGGCCGGGGAACTGAAGCTTTCTTT
NA	few	TRBV7-3	TRBJ2-3	CASSLLAGATDTQYF	TGTGCCAGCAGCTTATTGGCAGGCGCCACAGATACGCAGTATTTT
NA	NA	TRBV23-1	TRBJ1-6	CASSQLRGPVAPLHF	TGCGCCAGCAGTCAACTCAGGGGCCCAGTAGCCCCCCTCCACTTT
TRBD1	once	TRBV10-2	TRBJ1-5	CASSESLGTGRQPQHF	TGCGCCAGCAGTGAGTCGTTGGGGACAGGGCGTCAGCCCCAGCATTTT
NA	NA	TRBV19	TRBJ2-6	CASSPQTGANVLTF	TGTGCCAGTAGTCCACAGACTGGGGCCAACGTCCTGACTTTC
TRBD2	NA	TRBV4-1	TRBJ2-2	CASSQDPSRGTSVGELFF	TGCGCCAGCAGCCAAGATCCCTCCAGGGGGACTAGCGTCGGGGAGCTGTTTTTT
TRBD2	NA	TRBV27	TRBJ2-3	CASSLWASGDTQYF	TGTGCCAGCAGTTTATGGGCTAGCGGAGATACGCAGTATTTT
TRBD2	NA	TRBV15	TRBJ2-7	CATSRVAGAGYEQYF	TGTGCCACCAGCAGAGTAGCGGGAGCGGGTTACGAGCAGTACTTC
NA	NA	TRBV29-1	TRBJ1-5	CSVRTGGQPQHF	TGCAGCGTTAGAACGGGGGGCCAGCCCCAGCATTTT
NA	NA	TRBV2	TRBJ2-6	CAWPPGVSGANVLTF	TGTGCTTGGCCCCCGGGGGTCTCTGGGGCCAACGTCCTGACTTTC
TRBD2	NA	TRBV7-2	TRBJ2-7	CASSWTSGASYEQYF	TGTGCCAGCAGCTGGACTAGCGGGGCGTCCTACGAGCAGTACTTC
NA	NA	TRBV9	TRBJ2-7	CASSSGTGGVEQYF	TGTGCCAGCAGCTCCGGGACCGGCGGGGTCGAGCAGTACTTC
TRBD1	few	TRBV7-9	TRBJ1-5	CAVGQGADRNQPQHF	TGTGCCGTGGGACAGGGGGCGGATCGCAATCAGCCCCAGCATTTT
NA	NA	TRBV21-1	TRBJ2-7	CASSKALRVETGGRFSYEQYF	TGTGCCAGCAGCAAAGCCTTGAGAGTTGAGACAGGGGGCCGGTTCTCCTACGAGCAGTACTTC
TRBD2	NA	TRBV9	TRBJ2-1	CASSVGLAGGLNEQFF	TGTGCCAGCAGCGTAGGTTTAGCGGGAGGGCTCAATGAGCAGTTCTTC
TRBD1	few	TRBV6-5	TRBJ1-2	CASRGQSYGYTF	TGTGCCAGCAGGGGACAGTCCTATGGCTACACCTTC
NA	NA	TRBV5-6	TRBJ2-6	CASKTRSSGANVLTF	TGTGCCAGCAAGACTCGAAGCTCTGGGGCCAACGTCCTGACTTTC
TRBD2	NA	TRBV6-5	TRBJ2-1	CASSPTSGGVNEQFF	TGTGCCAGCAGTCCCACTAGCGGGGGGGTTAATGAGCAGTTCTTC
NA	NA	TRBV19	TRBJ2-7	CASSTGSYEQYF	TGTGCCAGTAGCACAGGTTCCTACGAGCAGTACTTC
NA	few	TRBV5-6	TRBJ1-3	CASSRFFSSGNTIYF	TGTGCCAGCAGCCGTTTTTTTTCCTCTGGAAACACCATATATTTT
NA	few	TRBV5-6	TRBJ2-7	CASSSWRVVGSRYEQYF	TGTGCCAGCAGTTCCTGGAGGGTCGTCGGTAGTCGCTACGAGCAGTACTTC
NA	NA	TRBV19	TRBJ1-4	CASSNPGHPTTNEKLFF	TGTGCCAGTAGTAACCCCGGACACCCTACAACTAATGAAAAACTGTTTTTT
NA	NA	TRBV7-9	TRBJ2-7	CASRETGEDEQYF	TGTGCCAGCAGAGAAACAGGGGAGGACGAGCAGTACTTC
NA	NA	TRBV6-5	TRBJ1-5	CASSLLPSSNQPQHF	TGTGCCAGCAGCCTCCTCCCGAGTAGCAATCAGCCCCAGCATTTT
TRBD2	NA	TRBV5-1	TRBJ2-1	CASSLQTSGVYNEQFF	TGCGCCAGCAGCTTACAAACTAGCGGGGTTTACAATGAGCAGTTCTTC
NA	once	TRBV7-2	TRBJ2-3	CASSSRGGRADTQYF	TGTGCCAGCAGCTCCCGCGGAGGTAGGGCAGATACGCAGTATTTT